This record looks at one T cell receptor beta chain sequence and its context. Antigen unknown. Assay used: immunoSEQ multiplex PCR; TCRdb lists only in-frame clones, some missing. The table records fewer than 150,000 clones, 93% of them present only once. The data derive from a study of T cell responses to AZD1222 COVID-19 vaccine. Whole-study context: Second doses were pooled across both intervals (about 4 or about 12 weeks). Findings and caveats of the study: Spike-specific TCR breadth and depth were elevated following two AZD1222 doses.

Germline CDR1 is LNHDA and CDR2 is SQIVND (reference sequence). V lost 7 bases and J 4 bases, leaving 13 bases between the germline ends. CDR3 length: 13 residues. This sample comprised peripheral blood, obtained on day 0 of AZD1222 vaccination. The rearrangement links TRBV19 to TRBJ1-2; no reliable D call. The receptor was isolated from an adult in good health. The CDR3 DNA sequence: TGTGCCAGTAAAGATGACTACATCTATGGCTACACCTTC. This sequence encodes CASKDDYIYGYTF.